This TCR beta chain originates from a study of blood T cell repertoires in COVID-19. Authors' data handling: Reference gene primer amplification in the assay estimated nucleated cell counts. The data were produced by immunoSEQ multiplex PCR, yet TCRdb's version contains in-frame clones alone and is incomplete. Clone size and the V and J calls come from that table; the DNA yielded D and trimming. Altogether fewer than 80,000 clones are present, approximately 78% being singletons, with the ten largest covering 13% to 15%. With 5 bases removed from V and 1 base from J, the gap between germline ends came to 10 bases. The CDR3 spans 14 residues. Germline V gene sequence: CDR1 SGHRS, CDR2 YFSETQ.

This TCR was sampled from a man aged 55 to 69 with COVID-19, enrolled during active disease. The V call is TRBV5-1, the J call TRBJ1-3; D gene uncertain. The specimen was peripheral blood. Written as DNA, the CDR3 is TGCGCCAGCAGTATCTCAGTGTCTGGAAACACCATATATTTT. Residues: CASSISVSGNTIYF.